One sample yielded the 17 T cell receptor beta chains listed below, sequenced in a study of spatial heterogeneity in lung cancer. One entry per CDR3 protein, called by TCRdb with MiXCR from the 5' RACE reads. The repertoire includes some 20,000 distinct CDR3 sequences, about 3.3% of them detected once, and more than 25% sits in the top ten. The time point denotes: sample taken at primary tumor resection. The input material, whole RNA from tumor, nontumor lung or frozen PBMC, was sequenced unsorted. Material: PBMCs, obtained at surgery. The receptors here all came from a female donor with early-stage non-small cell lung cancer.

This clonotype was counted many times. The chain uses TRBV6-5 and TRBJ2-5; either TRBD1 or TRBD2 may fit D (5 bases each). With 2 bases removed from V and 4 bases from J, the gap between germline ends came to 11 bases. Germline V CDR1 and CDR2: MNHEY, SVGAGI. CDR3 length: 14 amino acids. The CDR3 spells CASSYPGPRETQYF. CDR3 sequence (DNA): TGTGCCAGCAGTTACCCGGGACCTCGAGAGACCCAGTACTTC.

This clonotype was observed at least ten times. The chain uses TRBV20-1 and TRBJ1-5; D unclear. The CDR3 length is 15 residues. CDR1 and CDR2 from the germline V gene are DFQATT and SNEGSKA (reference sequence). Between the trimmed V and J ends, which lost 0 bases and 3 bases, there was a span of 12 bases. The CDR3 DNA reads TGCAGTGCTAGAGAACTCGGCAGGAACAATCAGCCCCAGCATTTT. It codes for CSARELGRNNQPQHF.

This clonotype was observed many times. The chain couples TRBV5-1 to TRBJ2-5; the D gene is possibly TRBD1 (5 bases). Germline CDR1 and CDR2: SGHRS and YFSETQ. The CDR3 totals 14 residues. Trimming cost V 3 bases and J 2 bases, with 11 bases left between them. The CDR3 protein is CASSSTQGQETQYF. The CDR3 nucleotides read TGCGCCAGCAGCTCAACCCAGGGACAAGAGACCCAGTACTTC.

Ten or more counts support this clonotype. This chain connects TRBV28 to TRBJ2-7; 7 nucleotides line up with TRBD2. Per germline, CDR1 MDHEN and CDR2 SYDVKM. The CDR3 length is 14 residues. Losses at the gene ends were 5 bases for V and 3 bases for J; bases not matched to a gene: 7. The CDR3 loop is CASSPSGELYEQYF. CDR3 nucleotides: TGTGCCAGCAGTCCCAGCGGGGAACTCTACGAGCAGTACTTC.

This clonotype was detected many times. The chain employs TRBV6-5 and TRBJ1-3; perhaps TRBD1 as D (5 bases). CDR3 length: 16 amino acids. Germline CDR1 reads MNHEY; CDR2 reads SVGAGI. The V end was cut by 0 bases, the J end by 0 bases, with 9 bases between. The DNA of the CDR3 is TGTGCCAGCAGTTACTCGGAGAGGGGCTCTGGAAACACCATATATTTT. Amino acids: CASSYSERGSGNTIYF.

This clonotype was recorded many times. The chain carries TRBV5-1 and TRBJ2-5, with D unresolved. The CDR3 totals 14 residues. CDR1 SGHRS and CDR2 YFSETQ come from the germline V gene. V shed 1 base and J shed 1 base, with 8 bases lying between them. Written as DNA, the CDR3 is TGCGCCAGCAGCTTGTTGTCTTCCCAAGAGACCCAGTACTTC. It yields the protein CASSLLSSQETQYF.

J is TRBJ2-3 and V is TRBV29-1; no firm D call. Per germline, CDR1 SQVTM and CDR2 ANQGSEA. V was cut by 0 bases and J by 4 bases, with 8 bases left in between. The CDR3 spans 13 residues. CDR3 sequence: CSVEEPGPDTQYF. CDR3 DNA sequence: TGCAGCGTTGAAGAGCCCGGGCCAGATACGCAGTATTTT.

This clonotype was observed at least ten times. The chain carries TRBV4-1 and TRBJ2-1; the D gene is possibly TRBD1 (5 bases). The V gene's germline CDR1 is MGHRA and CDR2 YSYEKL. V lost 1 base and J lost 9, with 10 bases in between. The CDR3 totals 13 residues. The CDR3, as DNA: TGCGCCAGCAGCCAAGTAGGGGCTTCTGAGCAGTTCTTC. Protein product: CASSQVGASEQFF.

This clonotype has a count of ten or more. The rearrangement uses TRBV28 and TRBJ2-1; no firm D call. Trimming stripped 3 bases from V and 0 bases from J, with 6 bases between. The CDR3 runs to 14 residues. Germline V gives CDR1 MDHEN, CDR2 SYDVKM. The CDR3 DNA reads as TGTGCCAGCAGTTTGGAAGACTCCTACAATGAGCAGTTCTTC. Translating gives CASSLEDSYNEQFF.

This clonotype has ten or more counts. This sequence joins TRBV7-9 and TRBJ2-1, with D possibly TRBD1 on 5 matching bases. Trimming left V 5 bases short and J 4 bases short, with 9 bases between. There are 13 residues in the CDR3. The germline V gene has CDR1 SEHNR and CDR2 FQNEAQ (reference sequence). Here the CDR3 DNA reads TGTGCCAGCAGCACCGACAGATACAATGAGCAGTTCTTC. This sequence encodes CASSTDRYNEQFF.

This clonotype was detected ten times or more. The chain employs TRBV5-1 and TRBJ2-7; no clear D gene. The CDR3 has 12 amino acids. V was pared by 5 bases and J by 3 bases, with 9 bases between. Germline V gene sequence: CDR1 SGHRS, CDR2 YFSETQ. CDR3 loop: CASREELYEQYF. The CDR3 DNA is TGCGCCAGCAGGGAAGAACTCTACGAGCAGTACTTC.

This clonotype was recorded many times. The rearrangement links TRBV6-1 to TRBJ2-1; TRBD1 matches at 9 bases. The CDR3 extends over 14 amino acids. J was trimmed by 2 bases and V by 7 bases; bases with no gene match: 3. Germline CDR1 MNHNS, CDR2 SASEGT. CDR3 sequence reads: CASTRDRAYNEQFF. As DNA, the CDR3 is TGTGCCAGCACCCGGGACAGGGCCTACAATGAGCAGTTCTTC.

This clonotype was found many times. The chain joins TRBV10-3 to TRBJ1-5, with D perhaps matching TRBD1 (6 bases). This CDR3 has 14 amino acids. Germline lookup yields CDR1 ENHRY and CDR2 SYGVKD. Between the trimmed V and J ends, which lost 6 bases and 0 bases, there was a span of 9 bases. The CDR3 sequence: CAIRGTNSNQPQHF. The CDR3, as DNA: TGTGCCATCAGGGGGACAAATAGCAATCAGCCCCAGCATTTT.

This clonotype was seen ten or more times. The V call is TRBV30, the J call TRBJ2-3; D not resolved. Germline assignment: CDR1 GTSNPN and CDR2 SVGIG (reference sequence). V lost 0 bases and J lost 0, with 10 bases in between. The CDR3 sequence is 15 residues long. The DNA of the CDR3 is TGTGCCTGGAGTGTAGGTCAGAGAAGCACAGATACGCAGTATTTT. It yields the protein CAWSVGQRSTDTQYF.

This chain links TRBV6-1 with TRBJ2-7; TRBD1 or TRBD2 may be the D gene (5 bases each). Trimming cost V 3 bases and J 0 bases, with 12 bases left between them. Germline V lookup: CDR1 MNHNS, CDR2 SASEGT. This CDR3 has 15 amino acids. Here the CDR3 DNA reads TGTGCCAGCAGTGAGAGACCAGGGAGCTCCTACGAGCAGTACTTC. Translating gives CASSERPGSSYEQYF.

Many counts were recorded for this clonotype. The chain joins TRBV5-1 to TRBJ2-3; 10 positions match TRBD2. CDR1 and CDR2 (germline): SGHRS, YFSETQ. The ends lost 0 bases at V and 8 bases at J; junction bases unmatched: 0. This CDR3 comprises 13 residues. The CDR3 DNA reads as TGCGCCAGCAGCTTGGGGACTAGCGGTACGCAGTATTTT. Translating gives CASSLGTSGTQYF.

This clonotype was counted many times. The rearrangement uses TRBV7-9 and TRBJ2-3, with D possibly matching TRBD1 (6 bases). This CDR3 spans 13 amino acids. In germline, CDR1 is SEHNR, CDR2 FQNEAQ (reference sequence). V shed 3 bases and J shed 5 bases, with 9 bases lying between them. In DNA form, the CDR3 reads TGTGCCAGCAGCTTGAAACAGGGAGATACGCAGTATTTT. Translating gives CASSLKQGDTQYF.